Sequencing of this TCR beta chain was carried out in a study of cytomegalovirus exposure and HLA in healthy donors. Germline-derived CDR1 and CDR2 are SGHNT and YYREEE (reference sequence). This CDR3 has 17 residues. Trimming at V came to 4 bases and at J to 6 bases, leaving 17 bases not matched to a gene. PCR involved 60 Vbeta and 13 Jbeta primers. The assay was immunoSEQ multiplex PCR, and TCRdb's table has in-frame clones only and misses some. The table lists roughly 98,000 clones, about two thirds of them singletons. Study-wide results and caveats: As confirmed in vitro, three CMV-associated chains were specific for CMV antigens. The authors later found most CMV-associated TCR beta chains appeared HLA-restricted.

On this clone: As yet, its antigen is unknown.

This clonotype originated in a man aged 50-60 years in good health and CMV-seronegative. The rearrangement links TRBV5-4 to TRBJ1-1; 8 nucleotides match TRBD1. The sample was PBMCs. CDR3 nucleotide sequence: TGTGCCAGCAGCCAAGATCCCCAGGGAACAGGGGGAGCTGAAGCTTTCTTT. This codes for CASSQDPQGTGGAEAFF.